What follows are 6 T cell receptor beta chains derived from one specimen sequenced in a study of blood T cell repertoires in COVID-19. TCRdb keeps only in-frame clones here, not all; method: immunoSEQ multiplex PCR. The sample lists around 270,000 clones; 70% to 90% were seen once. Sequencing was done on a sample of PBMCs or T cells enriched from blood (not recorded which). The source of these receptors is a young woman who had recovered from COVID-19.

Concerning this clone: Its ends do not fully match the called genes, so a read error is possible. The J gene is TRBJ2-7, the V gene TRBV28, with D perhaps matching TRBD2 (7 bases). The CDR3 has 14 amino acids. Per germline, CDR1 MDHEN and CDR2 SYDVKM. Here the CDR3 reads CASSLRGGPRLSSF. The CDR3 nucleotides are TGTGCCAGCAGTTTGAGGGGGGGTCCGAGACTCTCCTCCTTC.

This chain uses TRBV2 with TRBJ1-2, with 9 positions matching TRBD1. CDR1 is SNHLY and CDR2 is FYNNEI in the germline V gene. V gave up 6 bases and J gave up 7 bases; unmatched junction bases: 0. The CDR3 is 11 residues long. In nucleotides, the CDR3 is TGTGCCAGCAGGACAGGGGGTGGCTACACCTTC. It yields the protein CASRTGGGYTF.

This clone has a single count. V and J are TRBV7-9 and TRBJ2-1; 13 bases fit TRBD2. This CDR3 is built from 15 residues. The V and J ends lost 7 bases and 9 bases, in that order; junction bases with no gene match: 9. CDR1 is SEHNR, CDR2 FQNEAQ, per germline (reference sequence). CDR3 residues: CASIGTSGTGREQFF. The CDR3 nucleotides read TGTGCCAGCATCGGGACTAGCGGGACCGGCCGTGAGCAGTTCTTC.

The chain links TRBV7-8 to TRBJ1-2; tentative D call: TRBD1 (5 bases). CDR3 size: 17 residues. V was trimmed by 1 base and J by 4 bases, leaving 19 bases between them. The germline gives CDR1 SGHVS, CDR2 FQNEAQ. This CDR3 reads CASSLEFGAEEGYGYTF. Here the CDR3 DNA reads TGTGCCAGCAGCTTAGAGTTCGGGGCGGAGGAGGGCTATGGCTACACCTTC.

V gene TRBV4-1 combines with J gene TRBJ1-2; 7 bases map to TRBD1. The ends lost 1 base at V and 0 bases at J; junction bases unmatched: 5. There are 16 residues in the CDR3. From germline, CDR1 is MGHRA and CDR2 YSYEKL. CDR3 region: CASSQGGGTANYGYTF. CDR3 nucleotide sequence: TGCGCCAGCAGCCAAGGCGGGGGGACAGCTAACTATGGCTACACCTTC.

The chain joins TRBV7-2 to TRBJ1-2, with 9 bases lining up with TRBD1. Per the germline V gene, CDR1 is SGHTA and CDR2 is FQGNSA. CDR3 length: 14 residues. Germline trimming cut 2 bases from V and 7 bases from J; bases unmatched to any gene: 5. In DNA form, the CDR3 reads TGTGCCAGCAGCTTAAAGGGGGACAGGGTTGGCTACACCTTC. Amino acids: CASSLKGDRVGYTF.